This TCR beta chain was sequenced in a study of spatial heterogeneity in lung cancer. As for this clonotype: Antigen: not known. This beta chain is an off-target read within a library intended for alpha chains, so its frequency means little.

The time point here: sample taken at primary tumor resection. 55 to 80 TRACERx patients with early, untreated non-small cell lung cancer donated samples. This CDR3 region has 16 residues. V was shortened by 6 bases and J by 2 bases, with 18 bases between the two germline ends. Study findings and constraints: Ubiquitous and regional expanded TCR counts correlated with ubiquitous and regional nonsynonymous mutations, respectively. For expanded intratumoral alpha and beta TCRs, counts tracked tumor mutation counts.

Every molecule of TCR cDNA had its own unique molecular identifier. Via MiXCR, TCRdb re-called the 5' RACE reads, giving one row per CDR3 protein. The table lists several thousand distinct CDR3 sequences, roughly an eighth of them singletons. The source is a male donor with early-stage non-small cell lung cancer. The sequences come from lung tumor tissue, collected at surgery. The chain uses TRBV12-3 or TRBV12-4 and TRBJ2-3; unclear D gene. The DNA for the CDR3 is TGTGCCAGCAGCCCTGATGACCGACACCTCACAGATACGCAGTATTTT. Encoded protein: CASSPDDRHLTDTQYF.